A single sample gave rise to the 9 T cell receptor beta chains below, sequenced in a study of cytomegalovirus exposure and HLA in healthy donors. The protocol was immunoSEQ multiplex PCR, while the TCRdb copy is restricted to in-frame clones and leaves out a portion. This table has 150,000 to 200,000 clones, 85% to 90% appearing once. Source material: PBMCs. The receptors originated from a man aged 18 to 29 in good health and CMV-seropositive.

The CDR3 region has the DNA TGTGCCAGCATCTTACGGACAGGGGGCACAGATACGCAGTATTTT. Amino acid sequence: CASILRTGGTDTQYF. The chain recombines TRBV27 with TRBJ2-3; 9 bases are a match to TRBD1. The CDR3 is 15 amino acids. The germline gives CDR1 MNHEY, CDR2 SMNVEV (reference sequence). V was clipped by 7 bases and J by 1 base; unmatched bases: 6.

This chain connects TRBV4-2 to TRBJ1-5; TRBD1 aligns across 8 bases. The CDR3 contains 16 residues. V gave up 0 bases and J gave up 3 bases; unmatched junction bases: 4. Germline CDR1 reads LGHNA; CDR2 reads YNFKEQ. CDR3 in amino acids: CASSQEWGQVNQPQHF. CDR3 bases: TGTGCCAGCAGCCAAGAGTGGGGACAGGTCAATCAGCCCCAGCATTTT.

CDR3 bases: TGTGCCAGCTCAGGGCAGGGTACGGGGGCCAACGTCCTGACTTTC. The encoded protein is CASSGQGTGANVLTF. V usage is TRBV18 and J usage is TRBJ2-6, with D perhaps matching TRBD1 (5 bases). The V and J ends lost 5 bases and 4 bases respectively, with 12 bases between them. CDR1 KGHSH and CDR2 LQKENI come from the germline V gene. This CDR3 is 15 amino acids long.

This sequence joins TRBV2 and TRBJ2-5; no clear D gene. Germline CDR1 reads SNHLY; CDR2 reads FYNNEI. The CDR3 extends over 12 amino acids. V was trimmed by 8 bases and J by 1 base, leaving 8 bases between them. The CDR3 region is CASRDIQETQYF. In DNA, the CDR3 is TGTGCCAGCCGCGACATCCAAGAGACCCAGTACTTC.

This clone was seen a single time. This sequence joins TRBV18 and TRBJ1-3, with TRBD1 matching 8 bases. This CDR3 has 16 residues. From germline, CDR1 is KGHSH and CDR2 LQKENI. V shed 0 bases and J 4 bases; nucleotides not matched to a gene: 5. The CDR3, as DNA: TGTGCCAGCTCACCACCTAATGGACAGGGCGGAAACACCATATATTTT. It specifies CASSPPNGQGGNTIYF.

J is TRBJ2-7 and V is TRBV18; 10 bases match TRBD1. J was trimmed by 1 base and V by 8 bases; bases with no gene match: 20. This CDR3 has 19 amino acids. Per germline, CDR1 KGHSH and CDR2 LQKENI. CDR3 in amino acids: CASATVFILPGQGSYEQYF. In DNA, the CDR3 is TGTGCCAGCGCGACCGTCTTCATCTTACCGGGACAGGGGTCCTACGAGCAGTACTTC.

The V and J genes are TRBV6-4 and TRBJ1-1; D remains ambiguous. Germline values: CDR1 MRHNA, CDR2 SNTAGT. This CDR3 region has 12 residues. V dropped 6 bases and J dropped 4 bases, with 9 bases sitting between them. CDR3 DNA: TGTGCCAGCAGACCTATTTCCACTGAAGCTTTCTTT. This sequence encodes CASRPISTEAFF.

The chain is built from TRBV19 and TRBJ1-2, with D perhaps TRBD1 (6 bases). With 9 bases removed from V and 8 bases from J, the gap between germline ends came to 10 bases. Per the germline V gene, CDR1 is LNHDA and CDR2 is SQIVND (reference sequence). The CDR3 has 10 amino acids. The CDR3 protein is CASRQGGYTF. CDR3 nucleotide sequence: TGTGCCAGCCGTCAGGGGGGCTACACCTTC.

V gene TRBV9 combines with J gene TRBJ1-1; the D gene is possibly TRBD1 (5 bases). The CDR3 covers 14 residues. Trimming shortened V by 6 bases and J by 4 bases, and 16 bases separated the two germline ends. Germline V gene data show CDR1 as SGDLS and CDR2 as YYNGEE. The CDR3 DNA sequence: TGTGCCAGCACCACTTTGACGGGGGGCACTGAAGCTTTCTTT. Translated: CASTTLTGGTEAFF.